These 27 T cell receptor beta chains were sequenced from one sample in a study of T cell repertoires in cytomegalovirus infection (dated 2019 in TCRdb). For sequencing, an Illumina HiSeq 1500 was employed. The raw public reads went through TCRdb reprocessing: fastp at Q25, MiXCR clone calling, in-frame beta chains kept. Here each entry gathers all rows of one CDR3 protein and keeps the most common genes and DNA. The sample profile shows around 900,000 distinct CDR3 sequences; approximately 31% of them were found once. The ten largest make up roughly 13% of the sample. Their target antigens are unknown. What the treatment or condition label conveys for this sample: in vitro stimulation with specific CMV peptide epitopes to enrich CMV-specific T cells. Sequenced here: cultured CD8+ T cells from PBMCs, sampled from culture after CMV antigen stimulation. The receptors shown here come from a human donor in good health (CMV status not recorded). Some clones in this sample may be carry-over from other donors' samples.

The rearrangement links TRBV24-1 to TRBJ2-1; 16 bases agree with TRBD2. CDR3 length: 19 residues. Germline loops: CDR1 KGHDR, CDR2 SFDVKD. After removal of 4 bases from V and 7 bases from J, the junction contained 12 bases not matched to a gene. CDR3 DNA sequence: TGTGCCACCAGTGACAAGGGACTAGCGGGGGGGACAGATAGGAATGAGCAGTTCTTC. Protein: CATSDKGLAGGTDRNEQFF.

This clonotype was seen more than once but under ten times. This sequence joins TRBV7-9 and TRBJ1-2, with D possibly TRBD1 on 6 matching bases. Germline V gene sequence: CDR1 SEHNR, CDR2 FQNEAQ (reference sequence). The germline V and J ends were trimmed by 6 bases and 4 bases, with 12 bases remaining between them. The CDR3 loop spans 13 amino acids. The DNA for the CDR3 is TGTGCCAGCAGTAAGGGGGGCTTCTATGGCTACACCTTC. Protein product: CASSKGGFYGYTF.

In this sample, this clonotype turned up once. The V call is TRBV20-1, the J call TRBJ2-2, with 10 positions matching TRBD1. CDR3 length: 18 residues. V was pared by 1 base and J by 0 bases, with 8 bases of the junction left unmatched. Germline V CDR1 and CDR2: DFQATT, SNEGSKA (reference sequence). The chain's CDR3 is CSARGIGQGVSNTGELFF. CDR3 coding DNA: TGCAGTGCTAGAGGGATTGGACAGGGGGTATCGAACACCGGGGAGCTGTTTTTT.

CDR3 amino acids: CASSGTAKTQYF. The CDR3 DNA follows: TGTGCCAGTTCGGGGACTGCGAAGACCCAGTACTTC. The V gene is TRBV13, the J gene TRBJ2-5, with TRBD2 as a possible D gene (6 bases). The V end lost 9 bases, the J end lost 6 bases, and 14 bases lay between the germline ends. This CDR3 spans 12 amino acids. Germline assignment: CDR1 PRHDT and CDR2 FYEKMQ (reference sequence).

This clonotype was counted a few times. The chain combines TRBV18 with TRBJ2-5, with unresolved D. In germline, CDR1 is KGHSH, CDR2 LQKENI. The CDR3 is made up of 12 amino acids. V was pared by 7 bases and J by 5 bases, with 11 bases between. CDR3 nucleotides: TGTGCCAGCTTCACCGTAGATGAGACCCAGTACTTC. This sequence encodes CASFTVDETQYF.

This clonotype has a count of ten or more. This chain joins TRBV7-3 and TRBJ2-1; TRBD1 might be the D (5 bases). The CDR3 contains 15 residues. The germline V gene has CDR1 SGHTA and CDR2 FQGTGA. The V gene lost 2 bases and the J gene lost 8 bases, with 16 bases spanning the gap. Here the CDR3 reads CASSLSLGVAYEQFF. DNA for the CDR3: TGTGCCAGCAGCTTATCGCTAGGGGTCGCTTATGAGCAGTTCTTC.

The V and J genes are TRBV19 and TRBJ2-7; D not resolved. The V end lost 3 bases, the J end lost 5 bases, and 11 bases lay between the germline ends. The CDR3 is 13 residues long. From germline, CDR1 is LNHDA and CDR2 SQIVND (reference sequence). CDR3 nucleotide sequence: TGTGCCAGTAGTATTTTTGGCGGCGACGAGCAGTACTTC. It codes for CASSIFGGDEQYF.

The genes are TRBV28 and TRBJ2-7; 7 bases align to TRBD1. Germline V gives CDR1 MDHEN, CDR2 SYDVKM. V lost 6 bases to trimming and J lost 4 bases; unmatched junction nucleotides: 6. The CDR3 covers 13 residues. The CDR3 loop reads CASSGTDIYEQYV. For the CDR3, the DNA is TGTGCCAGCAGCGGGACAGATATTTACGAGCAGTACGTC.

At least ten counts were recorded for this clonotype. The chain is built from TRBV7-2 and TRBJ1-6; D is ambiguous. V was trimmed by 5 bases and J by 7 bases, leaving 9 bases between them. The CDR3 is 13 amino acids. Germline-derived CDR1 and CDR2 are SGHTA and FQGNSA. DNA of the CDR3: TGTGCCAGCAGCGCCGAGTGGAATTCACCCCTCCACTTT. Translating gives CASSAEWNSPLHF.

This clonotype ranks as medium-sized. The rearrangement joins TRBV7-9 to TRBJ2-6; D not certain. Germline loops: CDR1 SEHNR, CDR2 FQNEAQ (reference sequence). The CDR3 is made up of 15 amino acids. With 2 bases removed from V and 4 bases from J, the gap between germline ends came to 9 bases. This CDR3 is CASSLREQGANVLTF. The CDR3 DNA reads TGTGCCAGCAGCTTAAGGGAACAGGGGGCCAACGTCCTGACTTTC. Drawing the rest from reference TRBV7-9 and TRBJ2-6, the complete variable domain is DTGVSQNPRHKITKRGQNVTFRCDPISEHNRLYWYRQTLGQGPEFLTYFQNEAQLEKSRLLSDRFSAERPKGSFSTLEIQRTEQGDSAMYLCASSLREQGANVLTFGAGSRLTVL.

V gene TRBV19 combines with J gene TRBJ2-7; maybe TRBD1 (6 bases). This CDR3 region has 14 residues. The V gene's germline CDR1 is LNHDA and CDR2 SQIVND (reference sequence). V was clipped by 5 bases and J by 3 bases, with 14 bases between them. The CDR3 loop reads CASSYSGTNYEQYF. CDR3 DNA: TGTGCCAGTAGTTATTCCGGGACAAACTACGAGCAGTACTTC.

This clonotype was detected a few times. The chain joins TRBV4-1 to TRBJ1-2; TRBD1 matches 7 bases. In germline, CDR1 is MGHRA, CDR2 YSYEKL. The CDR3 is 15 residues long. The V gene end was trimmed by 0 bases and the J gene end by 4 bases; junction bases not matched to a gene: 5. The CDR3 loop reads CASSQETGSSYGYTF. CDR3 sequence (DNA): TGCGCCAGCAGCCAAGAGACAGGGTCGAGCTATGGCTACACCTTC.

Only one count was recorded for this clonotype. This rearrangement joins TRBV29-1 to TRBJ1-2; perhaps TRBD1 as D (5 bases). CDR3 length equals 13 residues. V was clipped by 7 bases and J by 10 bases, with 22 bases between them. The germline V gene has CDR1 SQVTM and CDR2 ANQGSEA. The CDR3 reads CSAIPSGRAAYTF. In DNA, the CDR3 is TGCAGCGCCATCCCATCGGGCAGGGCAGCCTACACCTTC. Based on the CDR3 plus reference TRBV29-1 and TRBJ1-2, the full variable domain is SAVISQKPSRDICQRGTSLTIQCQVDSQVTMMFWYRQQPGQSLTLIATANQGSEATYESGFVIDKFPISRPNLTFSTLTVSNMSPEDSSIYLCSAIPSGRAAYTFGSGTRLTVV.

This clonotype has only a few counts. V is TRBV25-1 and J is TRBJ2-1, with D unresolved. From germline, CDR1 is MGHDK and CDR2 SYGVNS. The ends were cut back, 3 bases at V and 9 bases at J, with 9 bases in the middle. The CDR3 extends over 12 amino acids. CDR3 loop: CASSDVGFEQFF. CDR3 DNA sequence: TGTGCCAGCAGTGACGTAGGGTTTGAGCAGTTCTTC.

This clonotype was picked up many times. The rearrangement links TRBV6-1 to TRBJ1-3; no clear D. The CDR3 consists of 17 residues. From germline, CDR1 is MNHNS and CDR2 SASEGT. V gave up 1 base and J gave up 0 bases, with 13 bases separating them. The DNA for the CDR3 is TGTGCCAGCAGTGAAGATGCCAGCCTACGCTCTGGAAACACCATATATTTT. Encoded protein: CASSEDASLRSGNTIYF.

The chain couples TRBV5-6 to TRBJ1-2; the D is unclear. With 9 bases removed from V and 7 bases from J, the gap between germline ends came to 19 bases. Germline loops: CDR1 SGHDT, CDR2 YYEEEE. This CDR3 is built from 13 residues. The CDR3 reads CATFFWGSRGYTF. As DNA, the CDR3 is TGTGCCACTTTTTTTTGGGGATCTCGTGGCTACACCTTC.

A few counts support this clonotype. The chain uses TRBV6-1 and TRBJ1-4; D possibly corresponds to TRBD1 (5 bases). V was clipped by 4 bases and J by 4 bases, with 13 bases between them. The CDR3 has 15 amino acids. The V gene's germline CDR1 is MNHNS and CDR2 SASEGT. CDR3 coding DNA: TGTGCCAGCAGTGCTTACAGGACTGTTAATGAAAAACTGTTTTTT. Protein sequence: CASSAYRTVNEKLFF.

The CDR3 coding sequence is TGCAGTGCTAGAGCGTCAAGTTCCAAAAACATTCAGTACTTC. Amino acid sequence: CSARASSSKNIQYF. The genes are TRBV20-1 and TRBJ2-4; unclear D gene. Trimming left V 1 base short and J 2 bases short, with 9 bases between. Germline CDR1 and CDR2: DFQATT and SNEGSKA (reference sequence). The CDR3 extends over 14 amino acids.

This clonotype has a handful of counts. This chain links TRBV9 with TRBJ2-1, with TRBD1 as a possible D gene (6 bases). V was pared by 3 bases and J by 10 bases, with 11 bases between. CDR3 length: 12 residues. Looked up from germline, CDR1 is SGDLS and CDR2 is YYNGEE. CDR3 in amino acids: CASSAARGEQFF. In DNA, the CDR3 is TGTGCCAGCAGCGCAGCAAGGGGGGAGCAGTTCTTC.

V is TRBV6-4 and J is TRBJ1-1; TRBD1 is a possible D gene (5 bases). The CDR3 has 13 amino acids. Germline-derived CDR1 and CDR2 are MRHNA and SNTAGT. V was clipped by 6 bases and J by 1 base, with 9 bases between them. In DNA form, the CDR3 reads TGTGCCAGCAGGGACACAGAGAACACTGAAGCTTTCTTT. It encodes CASRDTENTEAFF.

This clonotype was seen repeatedly, ten times or more. This chain uses TRBV12-3 or TRBV12-4 with TRBJ2-1; D might be TRBD1 or TRBD2, each matching 5 bases. Trimming removed 6 bases from V and 0 bases from J, with 12 bases in between. The CDR3 runs 15 residues. In nucleotides, the CDR3 is TGTGCCAGCAGGGAGAGGGGAAGCTCCTACAATGAGCAGTTCTTC. Translation: CASRERGSSYNEQFF.

This chain uses TRBV20-1 with TRBJ2-1; tentatively, D is TRBD1 or TRBD2 (5 bases each). From germline, CDR1 is DFQATT and CDR2 SNEGSKA (reference sequence). V shed 3 bases and J shed 0 bases, with 15 bases lying between them. CDR3 length: 16 residues. The chain's CDR3 is CSASAMGVSSYNEQFF. Here the CDR3 DNA reads TGCAGTGCTAGCGCTATGGGGGTCAGCTCCTACAATGAGCAGTTCTTC.

This clonotype has only a few counts. The rearrangement joins TRBV6-5 to TRBJ2-7; 7 bases fit TRBD2. Looked up from germline, CDR1 is MNHEY and CDR2 is SVGAGI. This CDR3 spans 13 amino acids. V lost 10 bases and J lost 0; bases outside the gene matches: 6. The CDR3 DNA reads TGTGCCATCTCTAGGGACTACTCCTACGAGCAGTACGTC. Amino acid sequence: CAISRDYSYEQYV.

The gene calls are TRBV15 and TRBJ2-3; no reliable D call. From germline, CDR1 is LNHNV and CDR2 YYDKDF (reference sequence). Trimming cost V 1 base and J 0 bases, with 14 bases left between them. There are 17 residues in the CDR3. CDR3 nucleotide sequence: TGTGCCACCAGCAGAGCCCTTGTCAGAACTAGCACAGATACGCAGTATTTT. This gives the protein CATSRALVRTSTDTQYF.

Concerning this clonotype itself: The CDR3 carries no conserved terminal phenylalanine or tryptophan, so it likely arises from a read error. The rearrangement joins TRBV7-6 to TRBJ1-1, with a tentative D call TRBD1 (6 bases). The CDR3 length is 14 residues. The ends were cut back, 10 bases at V and 6 bases at J, with 21 bases in the middle. The V gene's germline CDR1 is SGHVS and CDR2 FNYEAQ. The CDR3: CATATSLQGPEAFY. The CDR3 DNA follows: TGTGCCACTGCGACTTCCCTACAGGGTCCTGAAGCTTTCTAT.

The table lists this clonotype with many counts. The chain combines TRBV24-1 with TRBJ2-3, with TRBD1 matching 9 bases. The J segment lost 0 bases and the V segment lost 6 bases, leaving 3 bases of the junction unmatched. The V gene's germline CDR1 is KGHDR and CDR2 SFDVKD. The CDR3 runs 15 residues. The CDR3 here is CATSLGQGSTDTQYF. The DNA of the CDR3 is TGTGCCACCAGTCTCGGACAGGGGAGCACAGATACGCAGTATTTT.

This clonotype was observed many times. The chain links TRBV7-2 to TRBJ2-1, with 8 bases lining up with TRBD2. This CDR3 has 19 residues. Germline V gene sequence: CDR1 SGHTA, CDR2 FQGNSA. V dropped 5 bases and J dropped 0; count of bases not matched to a gene: 15. The CDR3 protein is CASSPLPAGALSSYNEQFF. The CDR3 DNA reads as TGTGCCAGCAGCCCCCTCCCAGCGGGGGCCCTAAGCTCCTACAATGAGCAGTTCTTC.